The next 29 T cell receptor beta chains were all read from a single sample in a study of CD8 T cells in Susac syndrome. Random hexamers primed reverse transcription of about 0.5 to 1 ug RNA. TCRdb reanalysed the immunoSEQ multiplex PCR reads using MiXCR and keeps one entry per CDR3 protein. Of approximately 190,000 distinct CDR3 sequences listed, roughly 92% are singletons. Sequenced material: CD4+ T cells from PBMCs. Every receptor here comes from a human donor in good health.

This chain connects TRBV29-1 to TRBJ2-5, with 10 bases lining up with TRBD1. CDR1 is SQVTM and CDR2 is ANQGSEA in the germline V gene. The CDR3 loop spans 12 amino acids. The ends lost 7 bases at V and 6 bases at J; junction bases unmatched: 5. CDR3 residues: CSGGTGAKTQYF. CDR3 DNA sequence: TGCAGCGGTGGGACAGGGGCGAAGACCCAGTACTTC. Variable domain in full (rest from reference TRBV29-1 and TRBJ2-5): SAVISQKPSRDICQRGTSLTIQCQVDSQVTMMFWYRQQPGQSLTLIATANQGSEATYESGFVIDKFPISRPNLTFSTLTVSNMSPEDSSIYLCSGGTGAKTQYFGPGTRLLVL.

The CDR3: CASSKTGEGNQPQHF. CDR3 coding DNA: TGTGCCAGCAGTAAGACAGGGGAGGGCAATCAGCCCCAGCATTTT. This sequence joins TRBV12-3 or TRBV12-4 and TRBJ1-5; 8 bases match TRBD1. CDR3 length equals 15 residues. With 5 bases clipped from V and 2 bases from J, the junction kept 5 bases outside the gene matches.

This chain links TRBV6-2 or TRBV6-3 with TRBJ2-2; the D is unclear. Trimming took off 5 bases at V and 1 base at J, with 11 bases between the two ends. This CDR3 is built from 15 residues. Germline lookup yields CDR1 MNHEY and CDR2 SVGEGT. This chain's CDR3 is CASSRELRNTGELFF. CDR3 DNA sequence: TGTGCCAGCAGTCGAGAGCTAAGGAACACCGGGGAGCTGTTTTTT.

The chain employs TRBV27 and TRBJ2-5, with 11 nucleotides matching TRBD2. Germline trimming cut 6 bases from V and 6 bases from J; bases unmatched to any gene: 6. CDR1 MNHEY and CDR2 SMNVEV come from the germline V gene (reference sequence). The CDR3 extends over 14 amino acids. As DNA, the CDR3 is TGTGCCAGCAGCTTAGCGGGGGGGCGGCAGACCCAGTACTTC. This encodes CASSLAGGRQTQYF.

The V and J genes are TRBV30 and TRBJ1-2; D remains ambiguous. CDR1 GTSNPN and CDR2 SVGIG come from the germline V gene (reference sequence). This CDR3 is built from 13 residues. V was cut by 1 base and J by 4 bases, with 10 bases left in between. The CDR3 region has the DNA TGTGCCTGGAGTGCACCTCCATCCTATGGCTACACCTTC. This translates into CAWSAPPSYGYTF.

This chain links TRBV28 with TRBJ1-5; 8 nucleotides line up with TRBD1. Trimming took 5 bases from V and 3 from J; bases not matched to a gene: 9. CDR1 is MDHEN, CDR2 SYDVKM, per germline. This CDR3 is 16 amino acids long. The CDR3 loop is CASSLIGTGFNQPQHF. Written as DNA, the CDR3 is TGTGCCAGCAGTCTAATCGGGACAGGTTTCAATCAGCCCCAGCATTTT.

V is TRBV7-2 and J is TRBJ2-7, with 10 positions matching TRBD2. From germline, CDR1 is SGHTA and CDR2 FQGNSA. This CDR3 has 15 residues. Trimming removed 5 bases from V and 3 bases from J; junction bases left unmatched: 7. CDR3 bases: TGTGCCAGCAGCCGCCGGACTAGCGGAAACTACGAGCAGTACTTC. This gives the protein CASSRRTSGNYEQYF.

The chain combines TRBV6-1 with TRBJ2-2; 7 nucleotides line up with TRBD1. CDR3 size: 16 residues. V was pared by 6 bases and J by 3 bases, with 10 bases of the junction left unmatched. The germline gives CDR1 MNHNS, CDR2 SASEGT. The chain's CDR3 is CASSVPRGLDTGELFF. The CDR3 DNA follows: TGTGCCAGCAGCGTACCTAGGGGGCTGGACACCGGGGAGCTGTTTTTT.

The rearrangement uses TRBV6-2 or TRBV6-3 and TRBJ2-1, with 10 bases lining up with TRBD1. This CDR3 comprises 14 residues. Looked up from germline, CDR1 is MNHEY and CDR2 is SVGEGT. Trimming at V came to 4 bases and at J to 9 bases, leaving 6 bases not matched to a gene. The CDR3 region has the DNA TGTGCCAGCAGTTCACAGACAGGGGGCAGTGAGCAGTTCTTC. It is translated as CASSSQTGGSEQFF.

This sequence joins TRBV7-9 and TRBJ2-1, with unresolved D. The CDR3 totals 12 residues. The V end was cut by 4 bases, the J end by 8 bases, with 9 bases between. CDR1 is SEHNR, CDR2 FQNEAQ, per germline (reference sequence). CDR3 nucleotides: TGTGCCAGCAGCTCTCTAGGCGATGAGCAGTTCTTC. Amino acids: CASSSLGDEQFF.

V gene TRBV6-5 combines with J gene TRBJ2-1, with D possibly called TRBD1 or TRBD2 (5 bases each). The V end was cut by 6 bases, the J end by 3 bases, with 15 bases between. Germline CDR1 MNHEY, CDR2 SVGAGI. The CDR3 loop spans 15 amino acids. The CDR3 reads CASSLKGPNYNEQFF. In nucleotides, the CDR3 is TGTGCCAGCAGCCTAAAGGGACCGAACTACAATGAGCAGTTCTTC.

The chain uses TRBV6-6 and TRBJ1-5; D is ambiguous. Between the trimmed V and J ends, which lost 10 bases and 7 bases, there was a span of 8 bases. The germline CDR1 and CDR2 sequences are MNHNY and SVGAGI (reference sequence). CDR3 length: 10 residues. The CDR3 coding sequence is TGTGCCACCGGTCAGCAGCCCCAGCATTTT. Translating gives CATGQQPQHF.

This clonotype was seen once. The chain carries TRBV11-1 and TRBJ2-5, with D maybe TRBD1 (6 bases). The ends were cut back, 4 bases at V and 1 base at J, with 28 bases in the middle. The length of the CDR3 is 20 residues. The V gene's germline CDR1 is SGHAT and CDR2 FQDESV (reference sequence). Written as DNA, the CDR3 is TGTGCCAGCAGCTCTCGTACTTTGACAGGAGGACCGAGGGGCCAAGAGACCCAGTACTTC. This sequence encodes CASSSRTLTGGPRGQETQYF.

This rearrangement joins TRBV29-1 to TRBJ2-2, with D perhaps matching TRBD1 (5 bases). V lost 7 bases to trimming and J lost 0 bases, with 15 bases between them. The CDR3 extends over 15 amino acids. Germline lookup yields CDR1 SQVTM and CDR2 ANQGSEA. This chain's CDR3 is CSALPRQTNTGELFF. CDR3 DNA sequence: TGCAGCGCCCTCCCAAGACAGACGAACACCGGGGAGCTGTTTTTT.

The chain combines TRBV7-9 with TRBJ2-1; 7 bases agree with TRBD1. CDR3 size: 14 residues. V was clipped by 4 bases and J by 0 bases; unmatched bases: 0. CDR1 and CDR2 (germline): SEHNR, FQNEAQ (reference sequence). The CDR3 DNA sequence: TGTGCCAGCAGCTGGGACAGCTCCTACAATGAGCAGTTCTTC. It specifies CASSWDSSYNEQFF.

V is TRBV19 and J is TRBJ1-5; no firm D call. Germline assignment: CDR1 LNHDA and CDR2 SQIVND (reference sequence). The CDR3 extends over 12 amino acids. V lost 3 bases and J lost 8, with 8 bases in between. The CDR3 protein is CASSIPPEPQHF. The CDR3 DNA follows: TGTGCCAGTAGTATCCCCCCGGAGCCCCAGCATTTT.

V usage is TRBV28 and J usage is TRBJ1-2; D is uncertain. This CDR3 has 16 amino acids. Germline lookup yields CDR1 MDHEN and CDR2 SYDVKM. V was trimmed by 6 bases and J by 5 bases, leaving 22 bases between them. CDR3 sequence: CASRTPPGEEEYGYTF. The CDR3 nucleotides are TGTGCCAGCAGAACTCCCCCCGGAGAGGAGGAGTATGGCTACACCTTC.

The chain combines TRBV29-1 with TRBJ2-5; 8 nucleotides line up with TRBD2. Germline CDR1 and CDR2: SQVTM and ANQGSEA. The CDR3 is 17 residues long. Trimming cost V 2 bases and J 2 bases; bases outside gene matches: 13. The CDR3 region has the DNA TGCAGCGTTGAAACGGGGGGGGCACCCTCCAGTCAAGAGACCCAGTACTTC. It specifies CSVETGGAPSSQETQYF. Drawing the rest from reference TRBV29-1 and TRBJ2-5, the complete variable domain is SAVISQKPSRDICQRGTSLTIQCQVDSQVTMMFWYRQQPGQSLTLIATANQGSEATYESGFVIDKFPISRPNLTFSTLTVSNMSPEDSSIYLCSVETGGAPSSQETQYFGPGTRLLVL.

This chain links TRBV7-8 with TRBJ2-7, with D maybe TRBD1 (5 bases). The CDR3 contains 15 residues. Germline CDR1 reads SGHVS; CDR2 reads FQNEAQ. Trimming took off 2 bases at V and 1 base at J, with 12 bases between the two ends. The CDR3 sequence: CASSLILDSSYEQYF. CDR3 nucleotide sequence: TGTGCCAGCAGCTTAATTCTAGACAGTTCCTACGAGCAGTACTTC.

The rearrangement uses TRBV9 and TRBJ1-4; the D is unclear. Trimming took off 0 bases at V and 4 bases at J, with 7 bases between the two ends. This CDR3 has 14 amino acids. Germline CDR1 SGDLS, CDR2 YYNGEE. The DNA for the CDR3 is TGTGCCAGCAGCGTAGCAGGTTTTAATGAAAAACTGTTTTTT. It specifies CASSVAGFNEKLFF.

The J gene is TRBJ2-3, the V gene TRBV10-3; no definite D call. Between the trimmed V and J ends, which lost 8 bases and 3 bases, there was a span of 9 bases. The germline V gene has CDR1 ENHRY and CDR2 SYGVKD. This CDR3 is 12 amino acids long. CDR3 nucleotides: TGTGCCATCGCGCAGAATACAGATACGCAGTATTTT. Protein: CAIAQNTDTQYF.

The V and J genes are TRBV6-2 or TRBV6-3 and TRBJ1-4; D ambiguous. CDR3 length equals 15 residues. Germline V gene sequence: CDR1 MNHEY, CDR2 SVGEGT. Deletions cut 2 bases from V and 4 bases from J, with 11 bases between. As DNA, the CDR3 is TGTGCCAGCAGTTACCGAGGACGGATTAATGAAAAACTGTTTTTT. Encoded protein: CASSYRGRINEKLFF.

The table lists this clonotype with a count of one. This chain links TRBV7-2 with TRBJ1-2; 7 bases map to TRBD1. CDR3 length equals 16 residues. V was clipped by 1 base and J by 3 bases; unmatched bases: 8. Per germline, CDR1 SGHTA and CDR2 FQGNSA. In nucleotides, the CDR3 is TGTGCCAGCAGCTTAGACAGGGGATTAAAGGACTATGGCTACACCTTC. Its protein is CASSLDRGLKDYGYTF. The entire variable domain, with the rest obtained from reference TRBV7-2 and TRBJ1-2, is as follows: GAGVSQSPSNKVTEKGKDVELRCDPISGHTALYWYRQSLGQGLEFLIYFQGNSAPDKSGLPSDRFSAERTGGSVSTLTIQRTQQEDSAVYLCASSLDRGLKDYGYTFGSGTRLTVV.

This chain connects TRBV29-1 to TRBJ1-1, with a tentative D call TRBD1 (5 bases). With 2 bases removed from V and 10 bases from J, the gap between germline ends came to 23 bases. Germline CDR1 SQVTM, CDR2 ANQGSEA. This CDR3 contains 15 residues. The CDR3, as DNA: TGCAGCGTTGAAAACGGGGCCAGGGCTGCCCGGGGAGCTTTCTTT. Its translation: CSVENGARAARGAFF.

This chain joins TRBV7-9 and TRBJ2-3; D might be TRBD2 (5 bases). V was trimmed by 6 bases and J by 7 bases, leaving 23 bases between them. The CDR3 consists of 16 residues. From germline, CDR1 is SEHNR and CDR2 FQNEAQ (reference sequence). CDR3 amino acids: CASRPTDDTLANTQYF. The CDR3 nucleotides are TGTGCCAGCAGACCCACGGACGACACCTTAGCGAATACGCAGTATTTT.

The genes are TRBV19 and TRBJ1-6, with 12 bases lining up with TRBD1. Germline V gene lookup returns CDR1 LNHDA and CDR2 SQIVND (reference sequence). The ends lost 6 bases at V and 5 bases at J; junction bases unmatched: 11. The CDR3 has 18 amino acids. The CDR3 DNA is TGTGCCAGTAGCCTCACCGGGACAGGGGGCTTGAATAATTCACCCCTCCACTTT. Protein product: CASSLTGTGGLNNSPLHF.

This clonotype has a single count. This chain links TRBV4-2 with TRBJ1-2; 7 nucleotides agree with TRBD1. The CDR3 covers 14 residues. The V gene end was trimmed by 1 base and the J gene end by 4 bases; junction bases not matched to a gene: 3. CDR1 and CDR2 (germline): LGHNA, YNFKEQ. CDR3 in amino acids: CASSQADRVYGYTF. In nucleotides, the CDR3 is TGTGCCAGCAGCCAAGCCGACAGGGTCTATGGCTACACCTTC.

This CDR3 is CASSLARPGTRNEQFF. The DNA for the CDR3 is TGTGCCAGCAGCCTAGCTAGACCGGGCACGAGGAATGAGCAGTTCTTC. The rearrangement links TRBV28 to TRBJ2-1, with D perhaps TRBD2 (5 bases). The CDR3 sequence is 16 residues long. The V end was cut by 6 bases, the J end by 7 bases, with 22 bases between. Germline-derived CDR1 and CDR2 are MDHEN and SYDVKM.

The V call is TRBV29-1, the J call TRBJ2-6; 11 nucleotides line up with TRBD1. Per germline, CDR1 SQVTM and CDR2 ANQGSEA. CDR3 length equals 17 residues. V was clipped by 5 bases and J by 0 bases; unmatched bases: 6. The CDR3 nucleotides read TGCAGCGTTTCGGGACAGGGGGTGTTCTCTGGGGCCAACGTCCTGACTTTC. This encodes CSVSGQGVFSGANVLTF.